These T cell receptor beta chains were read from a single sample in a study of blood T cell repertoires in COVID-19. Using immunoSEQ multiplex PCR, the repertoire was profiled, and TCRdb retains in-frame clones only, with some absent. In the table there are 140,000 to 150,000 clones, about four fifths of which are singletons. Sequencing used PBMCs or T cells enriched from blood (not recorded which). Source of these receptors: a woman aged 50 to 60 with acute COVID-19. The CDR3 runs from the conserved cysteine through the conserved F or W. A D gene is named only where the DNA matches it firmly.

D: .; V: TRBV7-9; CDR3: CASSPEGDTQYF
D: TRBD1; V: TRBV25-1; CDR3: CASSATLGTGGETQYF
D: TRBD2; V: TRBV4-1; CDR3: CASSQDPTGGSQNTQYF
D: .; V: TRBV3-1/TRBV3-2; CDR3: CASSRGGEQFF
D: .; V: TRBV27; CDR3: CASRRDRLNTGELFF
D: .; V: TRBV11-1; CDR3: CASGGGLETQYF
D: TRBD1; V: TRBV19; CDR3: CASSTGTGSGNTIYF
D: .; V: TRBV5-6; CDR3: CASSLLGGLDEKLFF
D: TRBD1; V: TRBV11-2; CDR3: CASSKDRVYEQYF
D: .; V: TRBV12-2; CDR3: CASRLHSNQPQHF
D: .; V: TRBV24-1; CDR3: CATSDLQGNQPQHF
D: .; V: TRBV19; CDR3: CASSIAQIGTEAFF
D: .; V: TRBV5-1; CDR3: CASSLEPRDTFLGYTF
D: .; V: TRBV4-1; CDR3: CASSQESGEQGPGWSQETQYF
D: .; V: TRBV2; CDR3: CASRVDSSYNEQFF
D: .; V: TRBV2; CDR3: CASREPRDKVPFF
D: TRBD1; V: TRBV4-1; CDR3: CASSQRTGFYEQYF